These T cell receptor beta chains were read from a single sample in a study of blood T cell repertoires in COVID-19. Only in-frame clones appear in the TCRdb table, and some are missing; sequencing was by immunoSEQ multiplex PCR. This sample has around 200,000 clones, with 86% found just once. The sequencing sample was made of PBMCs or T cells enriched from blood (not recorded which). The receptors here all came from a man aged 35 to 55 with acute COVID-19. Both conserved end residues are part of each CDR3. A D gene is named only where the DNA matches it firmly. Size tells how often a clone was seen (once, few, many) or the class of an expanded clone, and some rows leave it out.

>TRBJ1-4|15|TRBV25-1|few|NA
TGTGCCAGCAGTCAGAACGGTCCCCAAGGGGTAAAACTGTTTTTT
CASSQNGPQGVKLFF
>TRBJ1-1|14|TRBV7-9|NA|TRBD1
TGTGCCAGCAGCTTCTCTGGGACAGGGCCTGAAGCTTTCTTT
CASSFSGTGPEAFF
>TRBJ2-2|13|TRBV3-1/TRBV3-2|NA|NA
TGTGCCAGCAGCCAAGCCGCGGGCGGGGAGCTGTTTTTT
CASSQAAGGELFF
>TRBJ1-4|14|TRBV7-8|NA|TRBD1
TGTGCCAGCAGCTTAGGGACAGGGGCAGGAGGACTGTTTTTT
CASSLGTGAGGLFF
>TRBJ2-7|14|TRBV10-3|NA|TRBD1
TGTGCCATCAGTGAGTTCGGACAGGGAAGCGAGCAGTACTTC
CAISEFGQGSEQYF
>TRBJ2-1|15|TRBV3-1/TRBV3-2|NA|TRBD1
TGTGCCAGCTCCTCTCGACAGGGATCCTACAATGAGCAGTTCTTC
CASSSRQGSYNEQFF
>TRBJ1-1|13|TRBV27|NA|NA
TGTGCCAGCCGTACCACCACAAACACTGAAGCTTTCTTT
CASRTTTNTEAFF
>TRBJ2-1|14|TRBV19|few|TRBD1
TGTGCCAGTAGTGACCCCAGGGGGCGCTTTGGGCAGTTCTTC
CASSDPRGRFGQFF
>TRBJ1-4|13|TRBV20-1|NA|NA
TGCAGTGCTAGTAGGGGTACTAATGAAAAACTGTTTTTT
CSASRGTNEKLFF
>TRBJ2-2|14|TRBV5-1|NA|NA
TGCGCCAGCAGCTATCAGGGGGGCACCGGGGAGCTGTTTTTT
CASSYQGGTGELFF
>TRBJ1-6|15|TRBV18|NA|NA
TGTGCCAGCTCACCAACACCCCAGTTGGATTCACCCCTCCACTTT
CASSPTPQLDSPLHF
>TRBJ2-7|13|TRBV6-2/TRBV6-3|NA|NA
TGTGCCAGCAGTTTTTGGACAGCCTACGAGCAGTACTTC
CASSFWTAYEQYF
>TRBJ1-5|16|TRBV4-1|NA|TRBD1
TGCGCCAGCAGCCAAGATCAGGGGGGTAGCAATCAGCCCCAGCATTTT
CASSQDQGGSNQPQHF
>TRBJ1-2|14|TRBV28|NA|TRBD1
TGTGCCAGCACCACACAGGGGGCGAGCTATGGCTACACCTTC
CASTTQGASYGYTF
>TRBJ2-1|14|TRBV7-3|NA|NA
TGTGCCAGCAGCAGGACTGGTTCCTACAATGAGCAGTTCTTC
CASSRTGSYNEQFF
>TRBJ2-7|14|TRBV6-5|once|TRBD2
TGTGCCAGCACCGGGGCGGGAGGGGGGTACGAGCAGTACTTC
CASTGAGGGYEQYF
>TRBJ2-2|16|TRBV7-9|NA|TRBD2
TGTGCCAGCAGCTTAGAGCCTAGCGGCCGCACCGGGGAGCTGTTTTTT
CASSLEPSGRTGELFF
>TRBJ2-5|14|TRBV28|NA|NA
TGTGCCAGCAGTGCCGGACAGATGGGAGAGACCCAGTACTTC
CASSAGQMGETQYF
>TRBJ1-1|13|TRBV12-3/TRBV12-4|NA|NA
TGTGCCAGCAGTACCGGACAGTACACTGAAGCTTTCTTT
CASSTGQYTEAFF
>TRBJ1-6|14|TRBV19|NA|TRBD1
TGTGCCAGTAGTCAGACAGGGGGGAATTCACCCCTCCACTTT
CASSQTGGNSPLHF
>TRBJ2-3|11|TRBV28|NA|NA
TGTGCCAGCAGCCTGGGAGGTACGCAGTATTTT
CASSLGGTQYF
>TRBJ2-1|18|TRBV11-2|NA|TRBD2
TGTGCCAGCAGCTTAGATCTGGGACTAGCGGGAGACGTCAATGAGCAGTTCTTC
CASSLDLGLAGDVNEQFF
>TRBJ1-1|12|TRBV7-9|NA|NA
TGTGCCAGCAGCCTAGGGCAGATTGAAGCTTTCTTT
CASSLGQIEAFF
>TRBJ2-2|12|TRBV19|NA|NA
TGTGCCAGTAGGGCTAAGGAGGGGGAGCTGTTTTTT
CASRAKEGELFF
>TRBJ2-7|13|TRBV27|NA|NA
TGTGCCAGCAGTTTAACCGCGAGCTACGAGCAGTACTTC
CASSLTASYEQYF
>TRBJ2-7|12|TRBV5-1|NA|TRBD1
TGCGCCAGCAGCCCGGACAGGCGCTGGCAGTACTTC
CASSPDRRWQYF
>TRBJ1-6|13|TRBV7-9|NA|NA
TGTGCCAGCAGCTTCAGGGATAATTCACCCCTCCACTTT
CASSFRDNSPLHF
>TRBJ2-7|12|TRBV9|NA|NA
TGTGCCAGCAGCGTAGTGGAGGGCGAGCAGTACTTC
CASSVVEGEQYF
>TRBJ1-5|15|TRBV27|NA|NA
TGTGCCAGCGCCCCTCGGACAGCCAGCAATCAGCCCCAGCATTTT
CASAPRTASNQPQHF
>TRBJ2-1|18|TRBV5-1|NA|NA
TGCGCCAGCAGCTTCGGCTACTTCTCGGGACAAAACTACAATGAGCAGTTCTTC
CASSFGYFSGQNYNEQFF
>TRBJ1-5|16|TRBV7-2|NA|NA
TGTGCCAGCAGCTTAAGGGGTCTGTATAGCAATCAGCCCCAGCATTTT
CASSLRGLYSNQPQHF
>TRBJ1-2|15|TRBV28|NA|TRBD1
TGTGCCAGCAGTACCCCGGGCGGGGACAGCTATGGCTACACCTTC
CASSTPGGDSYGYTF
>TRBJ2-3|14|TRBV9|NA|NA
TGTGCCAGCAGCTCCGATCGAGGGGGAGATACGCAGTATTTT
CASSSDRGGDTQYF
>TRBJ2-3|13|TRBV28|NA|TRBD1
TGTGCCGGTCGGACAGGGCACACAGATACGCAGTATTTT
CAGRTGHTDTQYF
>TRBJ1-4|15|TRBV3-1/TRBV3-2|NA|NA
TGTGCCAGCAGCCAAGATAAAGGACTCGGTGAAAAACTGTTTTTT
CASSQDKGLGEKLFF
>TRBJ2-5|11|TRBV2|NA|NA
TGTGCCAGCTTTACGGGGGAGACCCAGTACTTC
CASFTGETQYF
>TRBJ1-6|16|TRBV3-1/TRBV3-2|NA|TRBD1
TGTGCCAGCAAGGGGTCAACCGGGACAGGGGGATCACCCCTCCACTTT
CASKGSTGTGGSPLHF
>TRBJ1-1|15|TRBV28|few|NA
TGTGCCAGCAGTCCTCCCGAGCAGGGGAACACTGAAGCTTTCTTT
CASSPPEQGNTEAFF
>TRBJ1-5|13|TRBV7-9|NA|TRBD1
TGTGCCAGCAGTTATACAGGGGATCAGCCCCAGCATTTT
CASSYTGDQPQHF
>TRBJ1-1|15|TRBV6-2/TRBV6-3|NA|NA
TGTGCCAGCAGTCCCAAGACAGGAGCGGTCACTGAAGCTTTCTTT
CASSPKTGAVTEAFF
>TRBJ1-2|14|TRBV9|few|NA
TGTGCCAGCAGTGCAGGGAAGATTAACTATGGCTACACCTTC
CASSAGKINYGYTF
>TRBJ2-1|16|TRBV5-1|NA|NA
TGCGCCAGCAGCCCCAAGGCGAGTCTAACTACCAATGAGCAGTTCTTC
CASSPKASLTTNEQFF
>TRBJ2-5|16|TRBV4-2|NA|TRBD2
TGTGCCAGCAGCCCCAAGGAGACTAGCGGACAAGAGACCCAGTACTTC
CASSPKETSGQETQYF
>TRBJ2-7|15|TRBV5-1|NA|TRBD1
TGCGCCAGCAGCACCGCCGGGACAGGCTTTCTCGAGCAGTACTTC
CASSTAGTGFLEQYF
>TRBJ1-1|14|TRBV2|NA|NA
TGTGCCAGCAGTTTCTCCCGTCCGAACACTGAAGCTTTCTTT
CASSFSRPNTEAFF
>TRBJ2-4|15|TRBV2|few|TRBD2
TGTGCCAGCAGTGTGGACGGGAGGAATCGGGACATTCAGTACTTC
CASSVDGRNRDIQYF
>TRBJ2-3|15|TRBV5-1|NA|TRBD1
TGCGCCAGCAGCTCCTTCGGGACAGCGGCAGATACGCAGTATTTT
CASSSFGTAADTQYF
>TRBJ2-3|14|TRBV2|NA|TRBD1
TGTGCCAGCAGTTTCGACAGGGGGCGGGATACGCAGTATTTT
CASSFDRGRDTQYF
>TRBJ2-2|14|TRBV5-1|NA|NA
TGCGCCAGCAGCTACTACTCACCAACCGGGGAGCTGTTTTTT
CASSYYSPTGELFF
>TRBJ1-5|14|TRBV28|NA|NA
TGTGCCAGCAGTTTGGGCGGGGAAAATCAGCCCCAGCATTTT
CASSLGGENQPQHF
>TRBJ1-2|13|TRBV4-3|once|NA
TGCGCCAGCAGCCAAGAACAGGGTTATGGCTACACCTTC
CASSQEQGYGYTF
>TRBJ2-5|13|TRBV10-3|NA|NA
TGTGCCATCAGTGAGTCGCCGGGAGAGACCCAGTACTTC
CAISESPGETQYF
>TRBJ2-5|15|TRBV24-1|NA|TRBD2
TGTGCCACCAGTGTAGGGTACGGGAGGAGGGAGACCCAGTACTTC
CATSVGYGRRETQYF
>TRBJ1-2|13|TRBV12-3/TRBV12-4|NA|TRBD1
TGTGCCAGCATCACAGGGGATGGTTCCGGCTACACCTTC
CASITGDGSGYTF
>TRBJ2-7|15|TRBV28|NA|TRBD2
TGTGCCAGCAGTTCGACTAGCGGGTTCATCTACGAGCAGTACTTC
CASSSTSGFIYEQYF
>TRBJ1-4|15|TRBV28|NA|TRBD1
TGTGCCAGCAGTACTGGCGGGACAGGAGGAGAAAAACTGTTTTTT
CASSTGGTGGEKLFF
>TRBJ2-2|14|TRBV7-3|large|NA
TGTGCCAGCAGCTCCGACACCGACACCGGGGAGCTGTTTTTT
CASSSDTDTGELFF